This TCR beta chain appears in the sequencing data of a study of blood T cell repertoires in COVID-19. Only in-frame clones appear in the TCRdb table, and some are missing; sequencing was by immunoSEQ multiplex PCR. The sample holds 150,000 to 200,000 clones, roughly 83% seen once. The TCR was taken from a man between 65 and 85 years old who had been exposed to COVID-19. The material sequenced was PBMCs or T cells enriched from blood (not recorded which).

The CDR3 is CASSLRPDSYEQYF. As DNA, the CDR3 is TGTGCCAGCAGCCTTAGACCGGACAGCTACGAGCAGTACTTC. This sequence joins TRBV7-2 and TRBJ2-7, with D possibly TRBD1 on 6 matching bases. CDR3 length equals 14 residues. Between the trimmed V and J ends, which lost 5 bases and 3 bases, there was a span of 14 bases. Germline assignment: CDR1 SGHTA and CDR2 FQGNSA.